The 18 T cell receptor beta chains given below trace back to one sample, sequenced in a study of esophageal squamous cell carcinoma under preoperative chemotherapy. Time point: before preoperative PTX-NDP chemotherapy. Via MiXCR, TCRdb re-called the PCR reads, giving one row per CDR3 protein. The sample lists roughly 30,000 distinct CDR3 sequences, roughly half seen once, with about an eighth in the top ten. This material was collected from a patient given preoperative chemotherapy. The receptor source for this set is a human donor with esophageal squamous cell carcinoma. The donor label of this sample is uncertain.

This clonotype is categorized as medium-sized. The chain recombines TRBV6-5 with TRBJ2-1, with TRBD1 matching 10 bases. The germline gives CDR1 MNHEY, CDR2 SVGAGI. The CDR3 totals 15 residues. V dropped 2 bases and J dropped 6; count of bases not matched to a gene: 4. The CDR3 loop reads CASSYGQGDLNEQFF. CDR3 in DNA: TGTGCCAGCAGTTACGGACAGGGGGACCTCAATGAGCAGTTCTTC.

To note about this clonotype: The junction departs from the called germline gene at one end, perhaps through a read error. The genes are TRBV7-2 and TRBJ2-3, with D perhaps given as TRBD1 or TRBD2 (5 bases each). This CDR3 is built from 16 residues. CDR1 and CDR2 (germline): SGHTA, FQGNSA. The CDR3, as DNA: TGTGCGAGCAGCGCCCAGGGAGTGAGAGCCAAAAACATTCAGTATTTT. Its translation is CASSAQGVRAKNIQYF. The full variable domain, in which reference TRBV7-2 and TRBJ2-3 provide the parts outside the CDR3, is GAGVSQSPSNKVTEKGKDVELRCDPISGHTALYWYRQSLGQGLEFLIYFQGNSAPDKSGLPSDRFSAERTGGSVSTLTIQRTQQEDSAVYLCASSAQGVRAKNIQYFGPGTRLTVL.

Points on this clonotype: No conserved phenylalanine or tryptophan is present at the end of the CDR3, so a read error is the likely explanation. The chain joins TRBV7-3 to TRBJ2-5; D could derive from TRBD1 or TRBD2 (5 bases each). The assigned J gene may be wrong: the sequence end matches TRBJ2-1 better. Germline loops: CDR1 SGHTA, CDR2 FQGTGA. CDR3 length equals 13 residues. The CDR3 loop is CASSSGAGETQFS. DNA of the CDR3: TGTGCCAGCAGCTCCGGGGCCGGGGAGACCCAGTTCTCG.

The gene calls are TRBV7-8 and TRBJ2-1; 9 positions agree with TRBD2. The CDR3 totals 18 residues. The ends lost 8 bases at V and 8 bases at J; junction bases unmatched: 22. Looked up from germline, CDR1 is SGHVS and CDR2 is FQNEAQ. The CDR3 DNA reads TGTGCCAGCTCCGAGGGCGGGCGGGCTAGCGGGACGGGAGATGAGCAGTTCTTC. Its protein product is CASSEGGRASGTGDEQFF.

This clonotype has a count of ten or more. This sequence joins TRBV10-1 and TRBJ2-3; the D gene is possibly TRBD1 (6 bases). V was cut by 3 bases and J by 3 bases, with 10 bases left in between. From germline, CDR1 is WNHNN and CDR2 SYGVQD (reference sequence). The length of the CDR3 is 14 residues. The CDR3 is CASSDRTATDTQYF. The CDR3 DNA reads TGCGCCAGCAGTGACCGGACAGCAACAGATACGCAGTATTTT.

To note about this clonotype: Without the conserved terminal phenylalanine or tryptophan, this CDR3 likely stems from a read error. The DNA is left out, because the CDR3 cannot be placed on it with certainty; the CDR3 is given as TCRdb lists it. V is TRBV7-6 and J is TRBJ2-5; the D call TRBD2 from the table was never checked on the DNA. Germline V gene sequence: CDR1 SGHVS, CDR2 FNYEAQ. The CDR3 length equals 16 residues, ends included. CDR3 sequence reads: CASSLGTSGTKESQLS.

In its sample, this clonotype is medium-sized. The chain uses TRBV11-3 and TRBJ2-5; possibly TRBD2 for D (6 bases). Gene TRBJ2-7 matches the end of the DNA better, so the J call may be wrong. The V gene's germline CDR1 is SGHNT and CDR2 YENEEA. The CDR3 covers 15 residues. In DNA, the CDR3 is TGTGCCAGCAGCCCCAGGGACTTCGCGTCGGGCGAGCAGTACTTC. It yields the protein CASSPRDFASGEQYF.

This chain joins TRBV7-9 and TRBJ2-5; D unresolved. V was shortened by 1 base and J by 4 bases, with 7 bases between the two germline ends. The V gene's germline CDR1 is SEHNR and CDR2 FQNEAQ (reference sequence). CDR3 length: 13 amino acids. CDR3 protein: CASSLGLAETQYF. The CDR3 region has the DNA TGTGCCAGCAGCTTAGGGTTGGCAGAGACCCAGTACTTC.

The V and J genes are TRBV7-8 and TRBJ2-5; a possible D gene is TRBD1 (6 bases). Trimming left V 8 bases short and J 0 bases short, with 16 bases between. CDR3 length: 15 amino acids. Germline-derived CDR1 and CDR2 are SGHVS and FQNEAQ. CDR3 DNA sequence: TGTGCCAGCGGGCCCAGGGGCCGTGACCAAGAGACCCAGTACTTC. Translating it yields CASGPRGRDQETQYF. The entire variable domain, with the rest obtained from reference TRBV7-8 and TRBJ2-5, is as follows: GAGVSQSPRYKVAKRGQDVALRCDPISGHVSLFWYQQALGQGPEFLTYFQNEAQLDKSGLPSDRFFAERPEGSVSTLKIQRTQQEDSAVYLCASGPRGRDQETQYFGPGTRLLVL.

This clonotype occurred a few times. The junction differs from germline at one of its ends, possibly a read error. The chain carries TRBV7-3 and TRBJ2-4, with D possibly called TRBD1 or TRBD2 (6 bases each). The CDR3 runs to 16 residues. The germline V gene has CDR1 SGHTA and CDR2 FQGTGA. Written as DNA, the CDR3 is TGTGCCAGCAGCGCCACGGGGGCCTCAGCCAAGGATATTCAGTATTTC. This translates into CASSATGASAKDIQYF.

There are a few counts of this clonotype. It may be a read error: a sequence one base away is much more abundant. V and J are TRBV7-3 and TRBJ2-1; a possible D gene is TRBD2 (6 bases). The V gene's germline CDR1 is SGHTA and CDR2 FQGTGA. The CDR3 consists of 14 residues. With 2 bases removed from V and 13 bases from J, the gap between germline ends came to 18 bases. The CDR3 nucleotides are TGTGCCAGCAGCTTAGGCGGGACGGGAAACATTCAGTTCTTC. It is translated as CASSLGGTGNIQFF. Together with reference TRBV7-3 and TRBJ2-1, the CDR3 gives the full variable domain: GAGVSQTPSNKVTEKGKYVELRCDPISGHTALYWYRQSLGQGPEFLIYFQGTGAADDSGLPNDRFFAVRPEGSVSTLKIQRTERGDSAVYLCASSLGGTGNIQFFGPGTRLTVL.

V usage is TRBV24-1 and J usage is TRBJ2-6; D unresolved. Germline CDR1 reads KGHDR; CDR2 reads SFDVKD. CDR3 length equals 12 residues. CDR3 amino acids: CTGYSGANVLTF. CDR3 bases: TGTACGGGCTACTCTGGGGCCAACGTCCTGACTTTC.

This clonotype has a handful of counts. V is TRBV12-3 or TRBV12-4 and J is TRBJ2-5; D unclear. With 3 bases removed from V and 1 base from J, the gap between germline ends came to 6 bases. CDR3 length: 13 residues. This CDR3 is CASSLGSQETQYF. The CDR3 DNA reads TGTGCCAGCAGTTTGGGATCCCAAGAGACCCAGTACTTC.

This clonotype was observed a few times. The chain recombines TRBV15 with TRBJ2-5; 11 nucleotides line up with TRBD1. Germline V lookup: CDR1 LNHNV, CDR2 YYDKDF (reference sequence). The J segment lost 6 bases and the V segment lost 1 base, leaving 10 bases of the junction unmatched. This CDR3 spans 17 amino acids. The CDR3, as DNA: TGTGCCACCAGCAGAGTATGGACAGGGGGCACCCCCAAGACCCAGTACTTC. Its translation: CATSRVWTGGTPKTQYF.

The chain is built from TRBV11-2 and TRBJ2-3; 10 bases line up with TRBD1. This CDR3 has 19 residues. Germline lookup yields CDR1 SGHAT and CDR2 FQNNGV. V lost 5 bases and J lost 14; bases outside the gene matches: 28. The CDR3 here is CASSRSGTGASLGTGALYF. As DNA, the CDR3 is TGTGCCAGCAGCCGGTCCGGGACAGGGGCCTCATTGGGCACAGGGGCGCTGTATTTT.

There are a few counts of this clonotype. The chain is built from TRBV4-1 and TRBJ2-1, with TRBD2 matching over 13 bases. The CDR3 is 14 residues long. CDR1 is MGHRA and CDR2 is YSYEKL in the germline V gene. The V gene end was trimmed by 4 bases and the J gene end by 10 bases; junction bases not matched to a gene: 4. The CDR3 spells CASSLGLAGDEQFF. The CDR3 nucleotides read TGCGCCAGCAGCCTTGGACTAGCGGGAGACGAGCAGTTCTTC.

There are many counts of this clonotype. The chain uses TRBV11-3 and TRBJ2-1; the match to TRBD1 covers 8 bases. The J call may not be correct, given that the DNA end is closer to TRBJ2-7. Germline assignment: CDR1 SGHNT and CDR2 YENEEA. The CDR3 spans 15 residues. The CDR3 DNA sequence: TGTGCCAGCACCAGCGGACAGGGCTCACGGGATGAGCAGTACTTC. Residues: CASTSGQGSRDEQYF.

This chain joins TRBV27 and TRBJ2-5; 8 nucleotides agree with TRBD1. Germline assignment: CDR1 MNHEY and CDR2 SMNVEV (reference sequence). The CDR3 spans 14 residues. J gave up 11 bases and V 11 bases, and 19 bases lay outside the gene matches. CDR3 residues: CARDPDRGYNEQYF. The DNA of the CDR3 is TGTGCCCGAGACCCCGACAGGGGTTACAATGAGCAGTACTTC.